This TCR beta chain was found in a study of glioma-infiltrating T cells after dendritic cell vaccination. Study-wide results and limits: Higher TCR clonality did not directly relate to longer survival. Longer survival after dendritic cell vaccination followed higher pretreatment TIL content.

None of the glioblastoma patients had an isocitrate dehydrogenase mutation. PBMC were collected before vaccination, two weeks after the third vaccination, and at progression. To note about this clone: Its target is unknown.

Per the germline V gene, CDR1 is SGHKS and CDR2 is YYEKEE (reference sequence). The CDR3 covers 15 residues. V trimming: 4 bases; J trimming: 8 bases; junction bases outside the gene matches: 8. TCRdb keeps only in-frame clones here, not all; method: immunoSEQ multiplex PCR. Of tens of thousands of clones listed, about four fifths are singletons. The material was blood, obtained before dendritic cell vaccination. The sequence came from a human donor with glioblastoma. The chain carries TRBV5-5 and TRBJ2-1; TRBD2 agrees at 11 bases. CDR3 in amino acids: CASSQLAGAVYEQFF. In nucleotides, the CDR3 is TGTGCCAGCAGCCAACTAGCGGGAGCAGTGTATGAGCAGTTCTTC.